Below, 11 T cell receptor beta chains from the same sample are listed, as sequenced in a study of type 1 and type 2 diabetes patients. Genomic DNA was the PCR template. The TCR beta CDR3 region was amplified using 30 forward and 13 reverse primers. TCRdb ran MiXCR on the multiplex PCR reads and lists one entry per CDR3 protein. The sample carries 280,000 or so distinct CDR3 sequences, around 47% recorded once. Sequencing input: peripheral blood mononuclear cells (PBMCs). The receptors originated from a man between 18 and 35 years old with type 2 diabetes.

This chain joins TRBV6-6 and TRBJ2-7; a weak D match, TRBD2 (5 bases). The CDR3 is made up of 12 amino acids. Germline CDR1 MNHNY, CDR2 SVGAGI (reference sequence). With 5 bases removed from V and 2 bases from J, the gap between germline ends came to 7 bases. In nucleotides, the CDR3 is TGTGCCAGCAGTGACGGGGCCTACGAGCAGTACTTC. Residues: CASSDGAYEQYF.

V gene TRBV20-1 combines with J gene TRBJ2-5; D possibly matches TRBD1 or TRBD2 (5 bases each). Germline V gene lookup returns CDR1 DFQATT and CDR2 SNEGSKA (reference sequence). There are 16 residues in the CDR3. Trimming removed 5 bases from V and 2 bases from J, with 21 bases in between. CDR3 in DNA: TGCAGTGCTCGCCTCTTAGGGACGGACAATCAAGAGACCCAGTACTTC. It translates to CSARLLGTDNQETQYF.

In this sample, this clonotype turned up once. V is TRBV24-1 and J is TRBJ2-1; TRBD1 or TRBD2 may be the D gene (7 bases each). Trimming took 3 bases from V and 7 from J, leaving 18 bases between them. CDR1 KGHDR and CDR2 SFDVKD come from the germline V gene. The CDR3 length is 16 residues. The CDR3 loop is CATSDQGGTVVNEQFF. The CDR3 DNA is TGTGCCACCAGTGATCAGGGGGGGACAGTAGTTAATGAGCAGTTCTTC.

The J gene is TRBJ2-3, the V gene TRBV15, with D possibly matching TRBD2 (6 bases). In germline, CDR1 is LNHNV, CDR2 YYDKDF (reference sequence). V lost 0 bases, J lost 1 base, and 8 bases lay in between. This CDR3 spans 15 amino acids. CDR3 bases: TGTGCCACCAGCAGAGACGGGGGAGGCACAGATACGCAGTATTTT. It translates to CATSRDGGGTDTQYF.

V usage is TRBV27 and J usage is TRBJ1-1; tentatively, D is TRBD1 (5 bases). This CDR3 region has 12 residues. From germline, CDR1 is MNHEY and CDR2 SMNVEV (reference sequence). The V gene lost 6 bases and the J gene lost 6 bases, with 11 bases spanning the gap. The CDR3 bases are TGTGCCAGCAGGGGGGTAGGGGCTGAAGCTTTCTTT. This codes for CASRGVGAEAFF.

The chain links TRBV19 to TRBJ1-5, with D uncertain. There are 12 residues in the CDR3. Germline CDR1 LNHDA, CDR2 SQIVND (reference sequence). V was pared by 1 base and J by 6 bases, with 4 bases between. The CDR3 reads CASSIAGQPQHF. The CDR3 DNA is TGTGCCAGTAGTATAGCTGGTCAGCCCCAGCATTTT.

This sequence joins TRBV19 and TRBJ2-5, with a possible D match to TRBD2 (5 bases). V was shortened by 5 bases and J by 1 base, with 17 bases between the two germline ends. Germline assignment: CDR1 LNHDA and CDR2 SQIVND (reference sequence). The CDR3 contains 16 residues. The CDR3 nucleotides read TGTGCCAGTAGTCCCTCGGCGGGCGTATTCCAAGAGACCCAGTACTTC. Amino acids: CASSPSAGVFQETQYF.

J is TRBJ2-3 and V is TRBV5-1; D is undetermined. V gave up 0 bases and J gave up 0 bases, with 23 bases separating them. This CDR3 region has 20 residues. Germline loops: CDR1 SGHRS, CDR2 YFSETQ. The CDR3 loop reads CASSLALSRVVGISTDTQYF. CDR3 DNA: TGCGCCAGCAGCTTGGCCTTGAGTAGGGTAGTTGGCATTAGCACAGATACGCAGTATTTT.

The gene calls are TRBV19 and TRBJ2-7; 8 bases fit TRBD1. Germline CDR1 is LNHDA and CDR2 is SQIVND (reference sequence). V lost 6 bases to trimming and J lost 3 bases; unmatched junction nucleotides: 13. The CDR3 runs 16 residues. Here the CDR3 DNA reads TGTGCCAGTAGCCCTGGGACAGGACTTCGTATCTACGAGCAGTACTTC. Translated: CASSPGTGLRIYEQYF.

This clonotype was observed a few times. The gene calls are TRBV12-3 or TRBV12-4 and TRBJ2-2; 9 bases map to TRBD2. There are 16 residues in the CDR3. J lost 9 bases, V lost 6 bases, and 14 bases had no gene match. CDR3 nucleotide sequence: TGTGCCAGCAGGCAAGGAGAGCGGGGGGCCGTCAGGGAGCTGTTTTTT. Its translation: CASRQGERGAVRELFF.

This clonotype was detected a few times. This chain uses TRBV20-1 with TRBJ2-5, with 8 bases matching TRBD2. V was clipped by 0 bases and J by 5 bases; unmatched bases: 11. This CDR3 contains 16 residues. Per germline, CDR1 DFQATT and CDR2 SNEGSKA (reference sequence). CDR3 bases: TGCAGTGCTAGAGATCGGGGGGGAGGTGGCTGGGAGACCCAGTACTTC. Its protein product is CSARDRGGGGWETQYF.